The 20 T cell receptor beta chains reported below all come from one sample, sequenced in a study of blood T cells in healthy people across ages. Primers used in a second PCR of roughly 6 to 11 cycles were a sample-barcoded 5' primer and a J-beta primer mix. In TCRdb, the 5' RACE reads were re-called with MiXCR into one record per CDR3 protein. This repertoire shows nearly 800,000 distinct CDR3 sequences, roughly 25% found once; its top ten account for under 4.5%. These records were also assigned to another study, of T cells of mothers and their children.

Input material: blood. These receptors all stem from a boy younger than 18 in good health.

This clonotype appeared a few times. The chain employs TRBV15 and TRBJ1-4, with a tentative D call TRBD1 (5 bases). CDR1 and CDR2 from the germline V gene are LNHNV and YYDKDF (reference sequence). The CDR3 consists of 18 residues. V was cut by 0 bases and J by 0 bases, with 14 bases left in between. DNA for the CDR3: TGTGCCACCAGCAGAGATCTGATGGTGGGGGCAACTAATGAAAAACTGTTTTTT. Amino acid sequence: CATSRDLMVGATNEKLFF.

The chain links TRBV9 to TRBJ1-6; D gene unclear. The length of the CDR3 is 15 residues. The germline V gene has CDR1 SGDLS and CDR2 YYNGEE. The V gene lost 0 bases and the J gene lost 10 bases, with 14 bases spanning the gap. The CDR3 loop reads CASSVAETIGSPLHF. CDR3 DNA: TGTGCCAGCAGCGTAGCGGAAACCATCGGGTCACCCCTCCACTTT.

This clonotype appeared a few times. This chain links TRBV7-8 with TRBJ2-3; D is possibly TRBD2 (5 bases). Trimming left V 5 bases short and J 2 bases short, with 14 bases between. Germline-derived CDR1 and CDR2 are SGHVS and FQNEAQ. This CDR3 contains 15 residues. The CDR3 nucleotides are TGTGCCAGCAGCCTCCTAGGAGGTATCACAGATACGCAGTATTTT. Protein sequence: CASSLLGGITDTQYF.

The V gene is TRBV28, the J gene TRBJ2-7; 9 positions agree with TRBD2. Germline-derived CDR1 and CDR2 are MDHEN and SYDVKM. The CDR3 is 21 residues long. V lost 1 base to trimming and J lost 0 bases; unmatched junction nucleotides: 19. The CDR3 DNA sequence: TGTGCCAGCAGTTTATCCCCCCTTGGTACTATGGGACTAGCAGGCTCCTACGAGCAGTACTTC. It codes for CASSLSPLGTMGLAGSYEQYF.

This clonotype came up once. In nucleotides, the CDR3 is TGTGCCAGCATCCCAGGGAGCTCTGGGGCCAACGTCCTGACTTTC. This encodes CASIPGSSGANVLTF. V is TRBV7-2 and J is TRBJ2-6; TRBD1 or TRBD2 may be the D gene (5 bases each). CDR1 and CDR2 (germline): SGHTA, FQGNSA. With 7 bases removed from V and 0 bases from J, the gap between germline ends came to 10 bases. The CDR3 contains 15 residues.

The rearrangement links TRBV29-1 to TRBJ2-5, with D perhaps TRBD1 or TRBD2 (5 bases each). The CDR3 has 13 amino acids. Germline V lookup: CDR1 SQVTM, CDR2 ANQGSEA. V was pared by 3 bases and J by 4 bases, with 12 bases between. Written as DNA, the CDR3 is TGCAGCGTTGACAGGGTCGAGGGAGAGACCCAGTACTTC. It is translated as CSVDRVEGETQYF. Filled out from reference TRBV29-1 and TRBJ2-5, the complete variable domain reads SAVISQKPSRDICQRGTSLTIQCQVDSQVTMMFWYRQQPGQSLTLIATANQGSEATYESGFVIDKFPISRPNLTFSTLTVSNMSPEDSSIYLCSVDRVEGETQYFGPGTRLLVL.

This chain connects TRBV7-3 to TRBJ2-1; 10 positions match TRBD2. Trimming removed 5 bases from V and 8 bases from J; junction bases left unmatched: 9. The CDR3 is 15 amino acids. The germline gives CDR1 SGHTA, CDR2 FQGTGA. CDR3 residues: CASSVGLASAHEQFF. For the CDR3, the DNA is TGTGCCAGCAGCGTGGGACTAGCGTCGGCACATGAGCAGTTCTTC.

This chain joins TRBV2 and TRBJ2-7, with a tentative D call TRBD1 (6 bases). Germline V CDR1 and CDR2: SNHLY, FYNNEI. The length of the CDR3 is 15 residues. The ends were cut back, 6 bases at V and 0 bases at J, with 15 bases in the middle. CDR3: CASRPAQGSSYEQYF. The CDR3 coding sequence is TGTGCCAGCAGGCCAGCTCAGGGGAGCTCCTACGAGCAGTACTTC.

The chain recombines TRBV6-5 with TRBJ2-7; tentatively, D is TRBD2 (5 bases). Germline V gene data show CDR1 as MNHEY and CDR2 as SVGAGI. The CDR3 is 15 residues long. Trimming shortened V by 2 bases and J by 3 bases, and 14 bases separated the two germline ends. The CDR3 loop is CASSYDGGLGYEQYF. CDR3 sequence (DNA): TGTGCCAGCAGTTACGACGGAGGTCTGGGCTACGAGCAGTACTTC.

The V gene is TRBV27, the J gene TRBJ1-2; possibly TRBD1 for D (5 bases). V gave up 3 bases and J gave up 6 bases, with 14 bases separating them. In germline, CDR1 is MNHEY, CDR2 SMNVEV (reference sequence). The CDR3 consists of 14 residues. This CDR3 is CASSFGTKIDGYTF. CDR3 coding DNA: TGTGCCAGCAGTTTCGGGACGAAAATAGATGGCTACACCTTC.

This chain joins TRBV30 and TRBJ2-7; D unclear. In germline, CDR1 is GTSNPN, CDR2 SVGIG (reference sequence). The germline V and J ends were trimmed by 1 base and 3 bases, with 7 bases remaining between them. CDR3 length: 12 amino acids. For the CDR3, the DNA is TGTGCCTGGAGTGGTGCCGGCTACGAGCAGTACTTC. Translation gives CAWSGAGYEQYF.

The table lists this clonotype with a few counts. The CDR3 nucleotides read TGTGCCAGCAGCGGAACTCCGAGCTCCTACAATGAGCAGTTCTTC. This gives the protein CASSGTPSSYNEQFF. V is TRBV7-2 and J is TRBJ2-1; no clear D gene. V lost 5 bases and J 0 bases, leaving 11 bases between the germline ends. CDR3 size: 15 residues. The germline gives CDR1 SGHTA, CDR2 FQGNSA.

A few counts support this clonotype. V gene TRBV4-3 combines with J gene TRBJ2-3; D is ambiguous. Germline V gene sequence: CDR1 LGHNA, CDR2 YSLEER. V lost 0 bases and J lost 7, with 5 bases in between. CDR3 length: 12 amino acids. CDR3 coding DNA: TGCGCCAGCAGCCAAGATAGGAATACGCAGTATTTT. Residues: CASSQDRNTQYF.

CDR3 DNA: TGCGCCCAGTTAGTGACTAGCGGGAAGGTCGATGAGCAGTTCTTC. Its translation: CAQLVTSGKVDEQFF. This chain joins TRBV4-1 and TRBJ2-1; 11 positions match TRBD2. The trim removed 11 bases at V and 8 bases at J, leaving 14 bases unmatched. CDR3 length equals 15 residues. The germline V gene encodes CDR1 MGHRA and CDR2 YSYEKL.

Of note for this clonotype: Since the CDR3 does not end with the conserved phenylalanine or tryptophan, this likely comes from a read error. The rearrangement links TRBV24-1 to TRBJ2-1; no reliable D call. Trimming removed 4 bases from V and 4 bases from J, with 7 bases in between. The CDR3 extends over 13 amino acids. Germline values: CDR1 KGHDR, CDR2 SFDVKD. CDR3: CATSEPNYNEQFL. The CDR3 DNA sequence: TGTGCCACCAGTGAGCCGAATTACAATGAGCAGTTCCTC.

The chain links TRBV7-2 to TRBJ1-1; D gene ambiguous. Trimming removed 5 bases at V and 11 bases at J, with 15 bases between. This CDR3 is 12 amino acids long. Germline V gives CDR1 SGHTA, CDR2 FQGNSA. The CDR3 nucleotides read TGTGCCAGCAGCGCCTCCGGGCCCCGTGCTTTCTTT. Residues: CASSASGPRAFF.

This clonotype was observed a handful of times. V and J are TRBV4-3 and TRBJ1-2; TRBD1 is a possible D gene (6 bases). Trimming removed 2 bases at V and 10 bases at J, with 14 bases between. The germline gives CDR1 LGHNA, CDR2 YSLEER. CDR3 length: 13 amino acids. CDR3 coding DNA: TGCGCCAGCAGCCAAACTTCAGGGGAGGTCTACACCTTC. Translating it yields CASSQTSGEVYTF.

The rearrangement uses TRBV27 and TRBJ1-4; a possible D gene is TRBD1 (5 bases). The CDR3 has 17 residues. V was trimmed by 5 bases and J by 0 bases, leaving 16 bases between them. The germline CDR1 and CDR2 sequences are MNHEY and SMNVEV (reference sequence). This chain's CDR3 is CASSERTGPATNEKLFF. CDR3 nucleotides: TGTGCCAGCAGTGAAAGGACGGGGCCCGCAACTAATGAAAAACTGTTTTTT.

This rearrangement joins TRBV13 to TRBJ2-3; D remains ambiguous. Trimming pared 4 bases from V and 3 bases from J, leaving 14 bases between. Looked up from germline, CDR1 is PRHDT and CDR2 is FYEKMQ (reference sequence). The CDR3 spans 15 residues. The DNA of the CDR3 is TGTGCCAGCAGCTCCTCATTTATCAAGACAGATACGCAGTATTTT. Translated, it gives CASSSSFIKTDTQYF.

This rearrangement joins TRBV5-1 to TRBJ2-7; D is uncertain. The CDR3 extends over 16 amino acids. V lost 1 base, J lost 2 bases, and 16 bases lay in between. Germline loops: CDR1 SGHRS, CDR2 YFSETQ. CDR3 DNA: TGCGCCAGCAGCTTGACCCCCCAGGATTCAGCCTACGAGCAGTACTTC. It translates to CASSLTPQDSAYEQYF.